These 18 T cell receptor beta chains share one sample of origin, sequenced in a study of identical twins. MiXCR was run by TCRdb on the 5' RACE reads, yielding one entry per CDR3 protein. The sample holds hundreds of thousands of distinct CDR3 sequences, roughly 20% seen once. These data were likewise used in another study, on T cells expressing NK-cell markers.

The sample was PBMCs. The receptors shown here come from a woman between 18 and 29 years old in good health.

The sample holds a few counts of this clonotype. This chain links TRBV20-1 with TRBJ2-5, with 10 bases aligning to TRBD2. This CDR3 is 16 amino acids long. Germline loops: CDR1 DFQATT, CDR2 SNEGSKA (reference sequence). The V and J ends lost 0 bases and 3 bases, in that order; junction bases with no gene match: 7. CDR3: CSARELAGGPKETQYF. In DNA form, the CDR3 reads TGCAGTGCTAGAGAGTTAGCGGGAGGCCCGAAAGAGACCCAGTACTTC.

This clonotype has just a few counts. The V and J genes are TRBV12-3 or TRBV12-4 and TRBJ1-1; D ambiguous. V was cut by 7 bases and J by 1 base, with 13 bases left in between. The CDR3 is 14 amino acids. CDR3 in DNA: TGTGCCAGCAACTCGAGGAGCTGGAACACTGAAGCTTTCTTT. It is translated as CASNSRSWNTEAFF.

The chain couples TRBV20-1 to TRBJ2-6; possibly TRBD1 for D (6 bases). Trimming left V 5 bases short and J 3 bases short, with 11 bases between. The CDR3 runs to 14 residues. The germline V gene encodes CDR1 DFQATT and CDR2 SNEGSKA (reference sequence). The CDR3: CSALQGFGANVLTF. The CDR3 bases are TGCAGTGCTTTACAGGGTTTTGGGGCCAACGTCCTGACTTTC.

This sequence joins TRBV20-1 and TRBJ2-7, with TRBD2 matching 7 bases. Germline lookup yields CDR1 DFQATT and CDR2 SNEGSKA (reference sequence). The trim removed 6 bases at V and 7 bases at J, leaving 9 bases unmatched. The CDR3 is 12 amino acids. CDR3 DNA: TGCAGTGCCCTCTCGCCCGGGGGGGAGCAGTACTTC. It is translated as CSALSPGGEQYF.

This clonotype turned up a few times. The chain has TRBV14 and TRBJ2-1; D call uncertain. CDR1 and CDR2 from the germline V gene are SGHDN and FVKESK. The CDR3 is 14 residues long. Trimming removed 0 bases from V and 8 bases from J, with 11 bases in between. CDR3 region: CASSQEIPSHEQFF. The CDR3 coding sequence is TGTGCCAGCAGCCAAGAAATTCCTTCCCATGAGCAGTTCTTC.

CDR3 region: CAWTGQTNSPLHF. The CDR3 DNA reads as TGTGCCTGGACGGGACAGACAAATTCACCCCTCCACTTT. The chain recombines TRBV30 with TRBJ1-6; 7 positions match TRBD1. The junction had 4 bases not matched to a gene; V was cut back by 4 bases and J by 7 bases. The germline gives CDR1 GTSNPN, CDR2 SVGIG (reference sequence). This CDR3 contains 13 residues.

Only a few counts were recorded for this clonotype. This chain links TRBV6-1 with TRBJ2-7; 9 nucleotides match TRBD2. The CDR3 runs to 15 residues. Germline CDR1 reads MNHNS; CDR2 reads SASEGT. J lost 5 bases, V lost 6 bases, and 11 bases had no gene match. The CDR3 reads CASRFLAGGTHEQYF. CDR3 bases: TGTGCCAGCAGGTTCTTGGCGGGAGGGACCCACGAGCAGTACTTC.

CDR3 in amino acids: CSASIQQETQYF. The CDR3 DNA is TGCAGTGCTAGCATCCAGCAAGAGACCCAGTACTTC. V is TRBV20-1 and J is TRBJ2-5; D not resolved. The length of the CDR3 is 12 residues. The germline gives CDR1 DFQATT, CDR2 SNEGSKA (reference sequence). The V and J ends lost 3 bases and 2 bases respectively, with 7 bases between them.

This clonotype has a handful of counts. The V call is TRBV20-1, the J call TRBJ2-1, with D possibly TRBD2 on 5 matching bases. Germline V gene data show CDR1 as DFQATT and CDR2 as SNEGSKA (reference sequence). The CDR3 spans 15 residues. V lost 5 bases and J 4 bases, leaving 18 bases between the germline ends. Here the CDR3 DNA reads TGCAGTGCTCCGAAAAGCGGAACGTATTACAATGAGCAGTTCTTC. Translation: CSAPKSGTYYNEQFF.

This clonotype occurred a few times. This chain uses TRBV29-1 with TRBJ2-5; D not resolved. CDR3 length equals 12 residues. Germline V gene sequence: CDR1 SQVTM, CDR2 ANQGSEA. With 4 bases removed from V and 3 bases from J, the gap between germline ends came to 9 bases. CDR3 in amino acids: CSVGWQEETQYF. CDR3 nucleotide sequence: TGCAGCGTTGGGTGGCAGGAAGAGACCCAGTACTTC.

This clonotype appeared a few times. This chain connects TRBV29-1 to TRBJ2-5; D possibly corresponds to TRBD1 (6 bases). Trimming removed 6 bases at V and 5 bases at J, with 13 bases between. Germline CDR1 is SQVTM and CDR2 is ANQGSEA. The CDR3 is 12 residues long. As DNA, the CDR3 is TGCAGCGTCCGCACAGGGAGCGAGACCCAGTACTTC. It translates to CSVRTGSETQYF.

The chain links TRBV3-1 to TRBJ2-3; no firm D call. This CDR3 region has 15 residues. The germline V gene has CDR1 LGHDT and CDR2 YNNKEL (reference sequence). V was clipped by 2 bases and J by 2 bases, with 11 bases between them. The CDR3: CASSQHASDTDTQYF. Here the CDR3 DNA reads TGTGCCAGCAGCCAACATGCCAGCGACACAGATACGCAGTATTTT.

This clonotype has just a few counts. In nucleotides, the CDR3 is TGTGCCAGCACAGAAGGATACGAGCAGTACTTC. Protein product: CASTEGYEQYF. V is TRBV6-5 and J is TRBJ2-7; no firm D call. V lost 7 bases, J lost 4 bases, and 8 bases lay in between. Per the germline V gene, CDR1 is MNHEY and CDR2 is SVGAGI. CDR3 length equals 11 residues.

CDR3 protein: CSAPKGGAYEQYF. The DNA of the CDR3 is TGCAGTGCCCCAAAGGGGGGGGCTTACGAGCAGTACTTC. The rearrangement uses TRBV20-1 and TRBJ2-7; possible D gene TRBD2, 7 bases. Deletions cut 6 bases from V and 4 bases from J, with 16 bases between. The CDR3 consists of 13 residues. Germline values: CDR1 DFQATT, CDR2 SNEGSKA (reference sequence).

This chain connects TRBV5-5 to TRBJ1-4; 7 nucleotides line up with TRBD1. The CDR3 extends over 15 amino acids. The J segment lost 10 bases and the V segment lost 4 bases, leaving 13 bases of the junction unmatched. Germline V gene sequence: CDR1 SGHKS, CDR2 YYEKEE (reference sequence). The CDR3 DNA is TGTGCCAGCAGCGGGGCCGGGACAGTCCCTCCAAAACTGTTTTTT. Translating it yields CASSGAGTVPPKLFF.

The chain combines TRBV5-1 with TRBJ2-2; no firm D call. Trimming removed 4 bases at V and 5 bases at J, with 9 bases between. There are 13 residues in the CDR3. Germline lookup yields CDR1 SGHRS and CDR2 YFSETQ. The CDR3 region is CASSPGMTGELFF. The CDR3 DNA is TGCGCCAGCAGCCCAGGCATGACCGGGGAGCTGTTTTTT.

This clonotype was observed a few times. The rearrangement uses TRBV7-3 and TRBJ2-1; D unresolved. The CDR3 is 15 amino acids. Germline V gene lookup returns CDR1 SGHTA and CDR2 FQGTGA. Trimming stripped 5 bases from V and 0 bases from J, with 11 bases between. The CDR3 nucleotides are TGTGCCAGCAGCCCATACAGTAGCTCCTACAATGAGCAGTTCTTC. It yields the protein CASSPYSSSYNEQFF.

The V and J genes are TRBV12-3 or TRBV12-4 and TRBJ2-6; D possibly corresponds to TRBD1 (6 bases). The CDR3 consists of 14 residues. Deletions cut 5 bases from V and 11 bases from J, with 16 bases between. The CDR3: CASSPRQGLDVLTF. The CDR3 nucleotides are TGTGCCAGCAGTCCCCGTCAGGGGCTGGACGTCCTGACTTTC.